The next 24 T cell receptor beta chains were all read from a single sample in a study of shared clonotypes between healthy human individuals. The method was immunoSEQ multiplex PCR; TCRdb's version includes in-frame clones alone and lacks a portion of them. The sample contains about 680,000 clones, roughly nine tenths of which appear only once. CD45RO-negative cells were positively selected for CCR7, leaving out terminally differentiated effector memory CD45RA+ cells. The sequenced sample consisted of naive CD8+ T cells sorted from blood. These TCRs come from a man aged 30-40 years in good health.

This chain links TRBV19 with TRBJ2-2; possible D gene TRBD1, 6 bases. This CDR3 is built from 16 residues. V gave up 6 bases and J gave up 0 bases, with 14 bases separating them. Germline V gene sequence: CDR1 LNHDA, CDR2 SQIVND (reference sequence). This CDR3 is CASRARQVANTGELFF. The CDR3 DNA reads as TGTGCCAGTAGGGCTCGACAGGTCGCGAACACCGGGGAGCTGTTTTTT.

The chain carries TRBV5-4 and TRBJ2-7; 8 positions match TRBD2. J gave up 5 bases and V 4 bases, and 11 bases lay outside the gene matches. The CDR3 has 15 amino acids. Germline loops: CDR1 SGHNT, CDR2 YYREEE (reference sequence). In DNA form, the CDR3 reads TGTGCCAGCAGCGATATTAGCGGGGAAGGGAACGAGCAGTACTTC. As protein: CASSDISGEGNEQYF. Together with reference TRBV5-4 and TRBJ2-7, the CDR3 gives the full variable domain: ETGVTQSPTHLIKTRGQQVTLRCSSQSGHNTVSWYQQALGQGPQFIFQYYREEENGRGNFPPRFSGLQFPNYSSELNVNALELDDSALYLCASSDISGEGNEQYFGPGTRLTVT.

J is TRBJ2-1 and V is TRBV27, with 10 bases lining up with TRBD1. From germline, CDR1 is MNHEY and CDR2 SMNVEV (reference sequence). J lost 8 bases, V lost 5 bases, and 12 bases had no gene match. The length of the CDR3 is 16 residues. The CDR3 DNA reads as TGTGCCAGCAGTCACCTGCTGACAGGGGGCAACGATGAGCAGTTCTTC. Translated, it gives CASSHLLTGGNDEQFF.

The CDR3 nucleotides are TGTGCCAGCGGGATAACAGGGGGCGCAACGGATGAGCAGTTCTTC. Translating gives CASGITGGATDEQFF. The chain recombines TRBV2 with TRBJ2-1; TRBD1 agrees at 9 bases. Per germline, CDR1 SNHLY and CDR2 FYNNEI. The CDR3 has 15 amino acids. J gave up 8 bases and V 8 bases, and 13 bases lay outside the gene matches.

The V and J genes are TRBV9 and TRBJ2-3, with TRBD1 as a possible D gene (5 bases). Germline lookup yields CDR1 SGDLS and CDR2 YYNGEE. Trimming took off 3 bases at V and 0 bases at J, with 14 bases between the two ends. The CDR3 length is 16 residues. The CDR3 DNA reads TGTGCCAGCAGCGCCTACTCTGGGGCTAGCACAGATACGCAGTATTTT. Amino acids: CASSAYSGASTDTQYF.

The genes are TRBV19 and TRBJ2-7, with 7 bases fitting TRBD1. CDR1 and CDR2 (germline): LNHDA, SQIVND (reference sequence). The V segment lost 6 bases and the J segment 4 bases; nucleotides outside the gene matches: 15. The CDR3 is made up of 16 amino acids. CDR3 DNA: TGTGCCAGTAGCTTAATAGGGGGCAGGGGATCGTACGAGCAGTACTTC. Protein: CASSLIGGRGSYEQYF.

This rearrangement joins TRBV28 to TRBJ2-7; 10 bases are a match to TRBD1. Per germline, CDR1 MDHEN and CDR2 SYDVKM. V shed 8 bases and J 2 bases; nucleotides not matched to a gene: 12. The CDR3 runs to 16 residues. The CDR3 here is CASVRDRGRSAYEQYF. CDR3 DNA: TGTGCCAGCGTCCGGGACAGGGGCCGAAGTGCCTACGAGCAGTACTTC.

V and J are TRBV7-9 and TRBJ2-3; D is unresolved. Looked up from germline, CDR1 is SEHNR and CDR2 is FQNEAQ (reference sequence). The CDR3 is 12 amino acids. The ends were cut back, 3 bases at V and 8 bases at J, with 9 bases in the middle. In nucleotides, the CDR3 is TGTGCCAGCAGCTTGTCCCTCCCTACGCAGTATTTT. Translating gives CASSLSLPTQYF.

In DNA, the CDR3 is TGTGCCAGCAGTGGTTACAATGAGCAGTTCTTC. Amino acids: CASSGYNEQFF. This chain links TRBV27 with TRBJ2-1, with D unresolved. The V and J ends lost 5 bases and 4 bases respectively, with 3 bases between them. CDR3 length equals 11 residues. Germline CDR1 and CDR2: MNHEY and SMNVEV (reference sequence).

The J gene is TRBJ2-1, the V gene TRBV4-3; D perhaps matches TRBD2 (5 bases). Per the germline V gene, CDR1 is LGHNA and CDR2 is YSLEER. Trimming took 4 bases from V and 8 from J, leaving 18 bases between them. The CDR3 consists of 15 residues. CDR3 sequence reads: CASSPRGDGLDEQFF. The CDR3 DNA sequence: TGCGCCAGCAGCCCTCGGGGAGACGGTCTGGATGAGCAGTTCTTC.

This clone appeared a few times. V usage is TRBV11-2 and J usage is TRBJ2-5, with D maybe TRBD1 (6 bases). V lost 5 bases and J 0 bases, leaving 10 bases between the germline ends. The germline gives CDR1 SGHAT, CDR2 FQNNGV. There are 14 residues in the CDR3. CDR3: CASSLGQNQETQYF. The CDR3 DNA reads TGTGCCAGCAGCCTCGGACAGAACCAAGAGACCCAGTACTTC. The whole variable domain, filled in from reference TRBV11-2 and TRBJ2-5, reads EAGVAQSPRYKIIEKRQSVAFWCNPISGHATLYWYQQILGQGPKLLIQFQNNGVVDDSQLPKDRFSAERLKGVDSTLKIQPAKLEDSAVYLCASSLGQNQETQYFGPGTRLLVL.

As regards this clone: Germline and junction disagree at one end, which may indicate a read error. The gene calls are TRBV11-2 and TRBJ2-1, with TRBD2 matching 15 bases. Germline V gives CDR1 SGHAT, CDR2 FQNNGV. The CDR3 length is 14 residues. The CDR3 DNA sequence: TGTGCCAGCAGTCCGGGACTAGCGGGAGGAAGGGGGGTCTTC. Translated, it gives CASSPGLAGGRGVF.

This sequence joins TRBV7-3 and TRBJ2-3, with a tentative D call TRBD1 (5 bases). V lost 0 bases, J lost 2 bases, and 12 bases lay in between. This CDR3 spans 16 amino acids. Germline V CDR1 and CDR2: SGHTA, FQGTGA. The CDR3: CASSLTGAAYTDTQYF. The DNA of the CDR3 is TGTGCCAGCAGCTTAACTGGGGCGGCGTACACAGATACGCAGTATTTT. Combining the CDR3 with reference TRBV7-3 and TRBJ2-3 gives the whole variable domain GAGVSQTPSNKVTEKGKYVELRCDPISGHTALYWYRQSLGQGPEFLIYFQGTGAADDSGLPNDRFFAVRPEGSVSTLKIQRTERGDSAVYLCASSLTGAAYTDTQYFGPGTRLTVL.

V gene TRBV5-6 combines with J gene TRBJ1-5; 7 positions agree with TRBD1. Germline loops: CDR1 SGHDT, CDR2 YYEEEE. The length of the CDR3 is 16 residues. J was trimmed by 4 bases and V by 2 bases; bases with no gene match: 9. As DNA, the CDR3 is TGTGCCAGCAGCTTTACAGGGGTAATAGAGAATCAGCCCCAGCATTTT. It translates to CASSFTGVIENQPQHF. Drawing the rest from reference TRBV5-6 and TRBJ1-5, the complete variable domain is DAGVTQSPTHLIKTRGQQVTLRCSPKSGHDTVSWYQQALGQGPQFIFQYYEEEERQRGNFPDRFSGHQFPNYSSELNVNALLLGDSALYLCASSFTGVIENQPQHFGDGTRLSIL.

The genes are TRBV4-3 and TRBJ2-2; the D is unclear. The germline V gene encodes CDR1 LGHNA and CDR2 YSLEER. Trimming stripped 1 base from V and 6 bases from J, with 9 bases between. The CDR3 length is 14 residues. CDR3 amino acids: CASSQVGSSGELFF. The DNA for the CDR3 is TGCGCCAGCAGCCAAGTGGGATCCTCCGGGGAGCTGTTTTTT.

Comment on this clone: The identical CDR3 is also encoded by other nucleotide sequences in the sample. The chain uses TRBV4-1 and TRBJ2-1; D might be TRBD1 (5 bases). The CDR3 extends over 12 amino acids. V was cut by 0 bases and J by 10 bases, with 7 bases left in between. CDR1 and CDR2 (germline): MGHRA, YSYEKL. The CDR3 bases are TGCGCCAGCAGCCAAGATCGGACAGAGCAGTTCTTC. Residues: CASSQDRTEQFF.

Regarding this clone: The sample contains more than one DNA sequence encoding this CDR3. This chain connects TRBV9 to TRBJ2-7; TRBD1 matches at 9 bases. V was clipped by 0 bases and J by 5 bases; unmatched bases: 0. CDR1 and CDR2 from the germline V gene are SGDLS and YYNGEE. This CDR3 has 13 amino acids. The CDR3, as DNA: TGTGCCAGCAGCGTAGGACAGGGGGACGAGCAGTACTTC. Translated, it gives CASSVGQGDEQYF.

The chain has TRBV6-5 and TRBJ2-7; 8 bases map to TRBD1. The germline V gene has CDR1 MNHEY and CDR2 SVGAGI. The V gene end was trimmed by 5 bases and the J gene end by 6 bases; junction bases not matched to a gene: 9. The CDR3 spans 14 residues. The CDR3 DNA reads TGTGCCAGCAGTCCCGACAGGGGAATACGCGAGCAGTACTTC. Amino acids: CASSPDRGIREQYF.

The chain is built from TRBV7-2 and TRBJ2-2; the D gene is possibly TRBD1 (6 bases). V lost 1 base and J lost 7, with 16 bases in between. Germline-derived CDR1 and CDR2 are SGHTA and FQGNSA. The CDR3 is made up of 16 amino acids. The CDR3 is CASSLGKQGNGGELFF. The CDR3 nucleotides read TGTGCCAGCAGCTTAGGCAAACAGGGAAATGGCGGGGAGCTGTTTTTT.

The rearrangement uses TRBV5-8 and TRBJ2-1; 9 nucleotides match TRBD2. V lost 0 bases, J lost 9 bases, and 7 bases stayed unmatched. Germline CDR1 SGHTS, CDR2 YDEGEE. The CDR3 is made up of 15 amino acids. CDR3 coding DNA: TGTGCCAGCAGCTTGGCGGTAGCGGGAGAGGTTGAGCAGTTCTTC. Its protein is CASSLAVAGEVEQFF.

The rearrangement joins TRBV6-1 to TRBJ2-1; the D gene is possibly TRBD1 (6 bases). CDR3 length equals 13 residues. V was shortened by 7 bases and J by 3 bases, with 10 bases between the two germline ends. Germline V gene lookup returns CDR1 MNHNS and CDR2 SASEGT. The CDR3 region is CASIRTDYNEQFF. The DNA for the CDR3 is TGTGCCAGCATTCGGACAGACTACAATGAGCAGTTCTTC.

This sequence joins TRBV27 and TRBJ2-3, with a tentative D call TRBD1 (6 bases). Trimming pared 5 bases from V and 2 bases from J, leaving 17 bases between. Germline loops: CDR1 MNHEY, CDR2 SMNVEV (reference sequence). CDR3 length equals 16 residues. Written as DNA, the CDR3 is TGTGCCAGCAGTCCAGGGGAAGGCTCATACACAGATACGCAGTATTTT. Translating it yields CASSPGEGSYTDTQYF.

The chain uses TRBV10-1 and TRBJ2-7; a possible D gene is TRBD1 (5 bases). The length of the CDR3 is 13 residues. Germline CDR1 is WNHNN and CDR2 is SYGVQD (reference sequence). V shed 8 bases and J shed 3 bases, with 14 bases lying between them. The CDR3 loop reads CASSDGHRYEQYF. In nucleotides, the CDR3 is TGCGCCAGCTCGGACGGACACCGCTACGAGCAGTACTTC.

The chain joins TRBV27 to TRBJ2-1; 8 nucleotides agree with TRBD1. CDR3 length equals 15 residues. Germline CDR1 reads MNHEY; CDR2 reads SMNVEV (reference sequence). V shed 6 bases and J 7 bases; nucleotides not matched to a gene: 11. The CDR3 coding sequence is TGTGCCAGCAGAGAGAGACAGGGGAAGAAGAATGAGCAGTTCTTC. This gives the protein CASRERQGKKNEQFF.